This T cell receptor (beta chain) is drawn from a study of neurological immune-mediated disorders. The study, taken as a whole, reports: The greatest degree of TCR clonal expansion was observed in HTLV-1-associated myelopathy, with the lowest in multiple sclerosis, below that of healthy controls. The expanded clones of different subjects shared no CDR3 amino acid sequences (suggesting private repertoires in all groups).

Synthesis of cDNA was carried out by template-switch 5'RACE. The reaction used 10-nucleotide random UMIs. TCRdb independently ran MiXCR on the 5' RACE reads; one entry per CDR3 protein. Here the sample spans more than 70,000 distinct CDR3 sequences, 10% being singletons. Unsorted libraries were prepared from 2 million PBMCs held at -80 C. CDR1 is ENHRY and CDR2 is SYGVKD in the germline V gene. CDR3 size: 17 residues. Trimming stripped 4 bases from V and 2 bases from J, with 18 bases between. This clonotype has only a few counts. Its antigen is as yet unknown. The V gene is TRBV10-3, the J gene TRBJ1-3; D perhaps matches TRBD1 (5 bases). This TCR was recovered from a middle-aged man in good health. The source material was PBMCs. The CDR3 DNA sequence: TGTGCCATCAGTGGAGAGGAAGGGGAGATGACTGGAAACACCATATATTTT. This encodes CAISGEEGEMTGNTIYF.